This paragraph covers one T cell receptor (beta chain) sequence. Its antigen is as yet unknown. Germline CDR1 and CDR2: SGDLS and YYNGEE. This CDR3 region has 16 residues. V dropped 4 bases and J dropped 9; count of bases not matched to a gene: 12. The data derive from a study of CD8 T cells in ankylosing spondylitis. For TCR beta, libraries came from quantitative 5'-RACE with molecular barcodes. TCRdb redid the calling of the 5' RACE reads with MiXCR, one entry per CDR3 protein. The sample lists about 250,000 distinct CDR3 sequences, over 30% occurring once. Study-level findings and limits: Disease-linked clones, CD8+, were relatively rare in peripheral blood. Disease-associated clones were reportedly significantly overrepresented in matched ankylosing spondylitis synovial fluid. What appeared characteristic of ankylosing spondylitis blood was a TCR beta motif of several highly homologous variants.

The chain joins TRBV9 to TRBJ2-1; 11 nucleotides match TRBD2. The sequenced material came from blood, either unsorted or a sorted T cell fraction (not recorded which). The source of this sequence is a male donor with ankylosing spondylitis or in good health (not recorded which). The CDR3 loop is CASSRTSGGLLGEQFF. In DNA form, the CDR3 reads TGTGCCAGCAGCCGCACTAGCGGGGGCCTCCTCGGTGAGCAGTTCTTC. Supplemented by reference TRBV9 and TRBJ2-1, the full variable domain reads DSGVTQTPKHLITATGQRVTLRCSPRSGDLSVYWYQQSLDQGLQFLIQYYNGEERAKGNILERFSAQQFPDLHSELNLSSLELGDSALYFCASSRTSGGLLGEQFFGPGTRLTVL.